Sequencing of this T cell receptor (beta chain) was carried out in a study of blood T cell repertoires in COVID-19. The wider study: Acute and convalescent COVID-19 samples came from the United States, Italy and Spain. PBMCs, B-cell-depleted T cells, or T cells were the source of the cDNA or gDNA that made up the material.

Repertoires were generated with immunoSEQ multiplex PCR, while TCRdb's copy carries only in-frame clones and drops some. Of about 270,000 clones listed, 86% were seen once; the top ten hold around 9%. Per germline, CDR1 LGHNA and CDR2 YNFKEQ. The CDR3 is made up of 15 amino acids. Trimming left V 4 bases short and J 8 bases short, with 17 bases between. The chain is built from TRBV4-2 and TRBJ1-4; possibly TRBD1 for D (6 bases). This sequence was found in a man aged 35-49 years with active or convalescent COVID-19. Sequencing was done on a sample of peripheral blood. The CDR3 protein is CASSPGGARGEKLFF. The CDR3 DNA follows: TGTGCCAGCAGCCCTGGGGGGGCGCGAGGAGAAAAACTGTTTTTT.